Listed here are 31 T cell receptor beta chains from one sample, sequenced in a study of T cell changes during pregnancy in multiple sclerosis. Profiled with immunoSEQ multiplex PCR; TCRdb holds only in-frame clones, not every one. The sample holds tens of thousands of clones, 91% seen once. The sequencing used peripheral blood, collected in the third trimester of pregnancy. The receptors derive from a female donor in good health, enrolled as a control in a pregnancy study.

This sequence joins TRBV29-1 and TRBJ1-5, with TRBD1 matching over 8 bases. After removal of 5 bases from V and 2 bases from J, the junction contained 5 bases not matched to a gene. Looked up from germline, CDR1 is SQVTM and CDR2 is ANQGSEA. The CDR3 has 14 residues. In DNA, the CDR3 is TGCAGCGTTCTAGGACAGGGCGGCAATCAGCCCCAGCATTTT. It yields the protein CSVLGQGGNQPQHF.

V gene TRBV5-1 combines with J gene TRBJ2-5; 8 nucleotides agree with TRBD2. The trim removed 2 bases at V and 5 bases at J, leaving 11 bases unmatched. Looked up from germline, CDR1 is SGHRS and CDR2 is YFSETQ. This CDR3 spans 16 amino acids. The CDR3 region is CASSFSRAGGSETQYF. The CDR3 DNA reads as TGCGCCAGCAGCTTCTCCCGGGCGGGGGGATCGGAGACCCAGTACTTC.

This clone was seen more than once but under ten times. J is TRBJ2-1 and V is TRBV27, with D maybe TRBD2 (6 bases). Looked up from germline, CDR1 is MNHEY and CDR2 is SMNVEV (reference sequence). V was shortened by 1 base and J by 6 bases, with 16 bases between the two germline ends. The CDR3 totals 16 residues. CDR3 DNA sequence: TGTGCCAGCAGTTTATTTGGGAGGATAAGGGGCAATGAGCAGTTCTTC. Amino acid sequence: CASSLFGRIRGNEQFF.

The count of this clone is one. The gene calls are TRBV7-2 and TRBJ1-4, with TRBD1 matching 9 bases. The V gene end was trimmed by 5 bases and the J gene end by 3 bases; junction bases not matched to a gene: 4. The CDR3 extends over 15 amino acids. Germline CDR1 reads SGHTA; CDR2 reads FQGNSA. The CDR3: CASSTRTGANEKLFF. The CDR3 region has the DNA TGTGCCAGCAGCACCCGGACAGGGGCTAATGAAAAACTGTTTTTT. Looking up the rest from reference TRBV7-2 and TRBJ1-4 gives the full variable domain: GAGVSQSPSNKVTEKGKDVELRCDPISGHTALYWYRQSLGQGLEFLIYFQGNSAPDKSGLPSDRFSAERTGGSVSTLTIQRTQQEDSAVYLCASSTRTGANEKLFFGSGTQLSVL.

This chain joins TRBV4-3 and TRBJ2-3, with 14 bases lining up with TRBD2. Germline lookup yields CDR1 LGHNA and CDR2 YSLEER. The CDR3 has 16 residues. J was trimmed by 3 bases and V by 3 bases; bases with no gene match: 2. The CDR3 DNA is TGCGCCAGCAGCCACGGGACTAGCGGGGGTACAGATACGCAGTATTTT. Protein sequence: CASSHGTSGGTDTQYF.

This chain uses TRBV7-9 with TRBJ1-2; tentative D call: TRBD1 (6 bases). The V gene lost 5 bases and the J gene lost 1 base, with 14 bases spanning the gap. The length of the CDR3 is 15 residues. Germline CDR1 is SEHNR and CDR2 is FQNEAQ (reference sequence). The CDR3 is CASSPWGRGNYGYTF. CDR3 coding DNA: TGTGCCAGCAGCCCCTGGGGCAGGGGTAACTATGGCTACACCTTC.

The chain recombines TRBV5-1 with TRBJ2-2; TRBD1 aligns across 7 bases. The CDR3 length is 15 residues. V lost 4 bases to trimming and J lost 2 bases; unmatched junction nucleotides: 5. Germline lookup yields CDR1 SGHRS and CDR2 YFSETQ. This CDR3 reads CASSVRDSNTGELFF. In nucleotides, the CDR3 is TGCGCCAGCAGCGTCCGGGACAGTAACACCGGGGAGCTGTTTTTT.

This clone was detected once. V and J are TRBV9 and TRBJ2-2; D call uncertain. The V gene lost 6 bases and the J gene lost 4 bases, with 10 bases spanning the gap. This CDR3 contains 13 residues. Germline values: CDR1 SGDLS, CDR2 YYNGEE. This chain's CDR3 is CASTATSTGELFF. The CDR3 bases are TGTGCCAGCACCGCAACATCCACCGGGGAGCTGTTTTTT.

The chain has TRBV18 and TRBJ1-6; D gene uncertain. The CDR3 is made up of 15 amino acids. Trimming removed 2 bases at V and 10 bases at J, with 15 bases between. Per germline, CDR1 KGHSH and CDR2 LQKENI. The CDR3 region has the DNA TGTGCCAGCTCACCAGGGTACGGGGAGACCTCACCCCTCCACTTT. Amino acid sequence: CASSPGYGETSPLHF.

The CDR3 spells CASSHGQLSGNTIYF. Written as DNA, the CDR3 is TGTGCCAGCAGCCACGGACAGTTATCTGGAAACACCATATATTTT. This rearrangement joins TRBV14 to TRBJ1-3, with D perhaps TRBD1 (6 bases). Germline CDR1 SGHDN, CDR2 FVKESK. The CDR3 length is 15 residues. V lost 3 bases to trimming and J lost 1 base, with 10 bases between them.

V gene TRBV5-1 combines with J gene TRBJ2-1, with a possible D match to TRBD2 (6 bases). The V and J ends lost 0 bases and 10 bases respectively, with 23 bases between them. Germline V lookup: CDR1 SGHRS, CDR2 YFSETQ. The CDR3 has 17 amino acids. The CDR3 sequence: CASSLVQAQVGEAEQFF. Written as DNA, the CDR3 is TGCGCCAGCAGCTTGGTCCAGGCGCAGGTTGGGGAGGCAGAGCAGTTCTTC.

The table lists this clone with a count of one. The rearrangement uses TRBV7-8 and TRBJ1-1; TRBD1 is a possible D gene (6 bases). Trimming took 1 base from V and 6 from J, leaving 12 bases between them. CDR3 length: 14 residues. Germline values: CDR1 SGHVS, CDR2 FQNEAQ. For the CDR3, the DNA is TGTGCCAGCAGCTTAGGGGGGCAGTGGGCTGAAGCTTTCTTT. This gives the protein CASSLGGQWAEAFF.

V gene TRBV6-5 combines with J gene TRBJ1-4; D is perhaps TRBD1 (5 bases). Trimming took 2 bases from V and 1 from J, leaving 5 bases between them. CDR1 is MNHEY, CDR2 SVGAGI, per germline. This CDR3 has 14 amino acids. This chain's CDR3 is CASSYDRTNEKLFF. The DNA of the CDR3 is TGTGCCAGCAGTTACGACAGAACTAATGAAAAACTGTTTTTT.

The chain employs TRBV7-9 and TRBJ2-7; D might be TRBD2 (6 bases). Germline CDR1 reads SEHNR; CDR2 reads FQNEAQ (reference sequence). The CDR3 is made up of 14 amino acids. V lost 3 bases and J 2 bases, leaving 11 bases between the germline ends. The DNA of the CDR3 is TGTGCCAGCAGCTTGGCGGGGCAAACCTACGAGCAGTACTTC. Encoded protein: CASSLAGQTYEQYF.

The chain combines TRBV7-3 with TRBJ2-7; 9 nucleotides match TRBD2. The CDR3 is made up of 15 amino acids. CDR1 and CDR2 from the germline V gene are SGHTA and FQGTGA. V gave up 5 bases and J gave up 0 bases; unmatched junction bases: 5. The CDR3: CASSQSGGSSYEQYF. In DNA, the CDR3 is TGTGCCAGCAGCCAGAGCGGGGGGAGCTCCTACGAGCAGTACTTC.

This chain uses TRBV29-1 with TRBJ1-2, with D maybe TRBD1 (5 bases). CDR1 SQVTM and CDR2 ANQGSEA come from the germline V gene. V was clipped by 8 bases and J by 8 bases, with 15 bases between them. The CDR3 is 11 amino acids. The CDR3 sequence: CSLGGGGGYTF. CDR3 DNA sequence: TGCAGCCTGGGTGGGGGGGGAGGCTACACCTTC.

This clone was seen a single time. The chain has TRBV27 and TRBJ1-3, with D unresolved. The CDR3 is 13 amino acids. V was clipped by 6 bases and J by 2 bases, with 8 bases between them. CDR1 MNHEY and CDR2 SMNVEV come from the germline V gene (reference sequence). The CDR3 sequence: CASRPTAGNTIYF. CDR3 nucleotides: TGTGCCAGCAGACCTACGGCTGGAAACACCATATATTTT.

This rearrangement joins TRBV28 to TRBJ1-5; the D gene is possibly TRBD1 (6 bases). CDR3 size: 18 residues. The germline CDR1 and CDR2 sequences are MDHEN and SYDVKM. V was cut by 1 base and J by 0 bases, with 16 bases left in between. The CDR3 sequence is CASSLFTQGTHSNQPQHF. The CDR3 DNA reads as TGTGCCAGCAGTTTATTTACCCAGGGGACGCATAGCAATCAGCCCCAGCATTTT. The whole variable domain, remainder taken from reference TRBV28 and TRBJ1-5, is DVKVTQSSRYLVKRTGEKVFLECVQDMDHENMFWYRQDPGLGLRLIYFSYDVKMKEKGDIPEGYSVSREKKERFSLILESASTNQTSMYLCASSLFTQGTHSNQPQHFGDGTRLSIL.

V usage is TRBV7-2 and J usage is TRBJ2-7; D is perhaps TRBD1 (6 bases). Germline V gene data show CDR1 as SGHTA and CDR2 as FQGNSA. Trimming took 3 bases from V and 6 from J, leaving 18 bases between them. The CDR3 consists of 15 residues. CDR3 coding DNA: TGTGCCAGCAGCTTGCCCTACCAAGGACAGCGCGAGCAGTACTTC. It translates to CASSLPYQGQREQYF.

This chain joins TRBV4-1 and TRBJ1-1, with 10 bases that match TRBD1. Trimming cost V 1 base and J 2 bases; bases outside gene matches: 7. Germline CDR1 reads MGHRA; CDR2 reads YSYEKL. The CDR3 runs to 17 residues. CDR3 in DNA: TGCGCCAGCAGCCAAGTTAAGGGACAGGGGAGAAACACTGAAGCTTTCTTT. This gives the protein CASSQVKGQGRNTEAFF.

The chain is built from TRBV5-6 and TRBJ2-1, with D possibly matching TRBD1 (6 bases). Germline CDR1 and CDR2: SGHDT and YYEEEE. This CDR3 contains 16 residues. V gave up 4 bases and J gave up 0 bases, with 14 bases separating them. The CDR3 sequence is CASSGTGSGSYNEQFF. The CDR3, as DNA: TGTGCCAGCAGCGGTACAGGGTCGGGCTCCTACAATGAGCAGTTCTTC.

In nucleotides, the CDR3 is TGCGCCAGCAGCCAAGAATCCGGGACAGGGGCGATGGAAGCTTTCTTT. Translating gives CASSQESGTGAMEAFF. V usage is TRBV4-3 and J usage is TRBJ1-1; 10 nucleotides line up with TRBD1. Unmatched junction bases numbered 9, after V lost 0 bases and J lost 8 bases. Germline-derived CDR1 and CDR2 are LGHNA and YSLEER. This CDR3 is built from 16 residues.

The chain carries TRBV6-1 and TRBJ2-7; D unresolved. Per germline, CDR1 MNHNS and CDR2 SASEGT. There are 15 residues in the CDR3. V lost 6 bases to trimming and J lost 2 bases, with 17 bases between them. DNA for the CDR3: TGTGCCAGCAGAGCTGAGATGGTCCTCGCCTACGAGCAGTACTTC. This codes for CASRAEMVLAYEQYF.

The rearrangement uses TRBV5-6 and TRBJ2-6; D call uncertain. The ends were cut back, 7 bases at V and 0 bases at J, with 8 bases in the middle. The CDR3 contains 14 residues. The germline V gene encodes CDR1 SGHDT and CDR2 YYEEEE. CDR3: CASARVSGANVLTF. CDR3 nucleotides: TGTGCCAGCGCCCGGGTCTCTGGGGCCAACGTCCTGACTTTC.

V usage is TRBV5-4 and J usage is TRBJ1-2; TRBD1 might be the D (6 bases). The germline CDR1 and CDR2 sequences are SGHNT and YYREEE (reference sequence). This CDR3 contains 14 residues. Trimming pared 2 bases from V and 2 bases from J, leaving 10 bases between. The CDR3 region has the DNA TGTGCCAGCAGCTTAAATGGACAGAACTATGGCTACACCTTC. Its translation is CASSLNGQNYGYTF.

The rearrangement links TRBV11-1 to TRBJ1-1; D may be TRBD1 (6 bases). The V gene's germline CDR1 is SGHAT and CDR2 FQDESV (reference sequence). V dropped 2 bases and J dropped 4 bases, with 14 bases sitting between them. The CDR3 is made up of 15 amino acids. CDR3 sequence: CASSLPQGSGTEAFF. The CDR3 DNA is TGTGCCAGCAGCTTACCACAGGGATCGGGCACTGAAGCTTTCTTT.

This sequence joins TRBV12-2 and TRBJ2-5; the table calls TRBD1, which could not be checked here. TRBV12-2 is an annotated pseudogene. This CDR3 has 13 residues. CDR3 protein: CASRLQGVETQYF. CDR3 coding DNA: TGTGCAAGTCGCCTACAGGGGGTCGAGACCCAGTACTTC.

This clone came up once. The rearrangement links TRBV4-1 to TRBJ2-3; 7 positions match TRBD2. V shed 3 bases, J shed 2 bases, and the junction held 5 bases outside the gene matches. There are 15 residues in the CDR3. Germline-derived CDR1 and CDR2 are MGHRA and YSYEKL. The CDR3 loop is CASSQGGSHTDTQYF. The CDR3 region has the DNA TGCGCCAGCAGCCAGGGGGGGTCCCACACAGATACGCAGTATTTT.

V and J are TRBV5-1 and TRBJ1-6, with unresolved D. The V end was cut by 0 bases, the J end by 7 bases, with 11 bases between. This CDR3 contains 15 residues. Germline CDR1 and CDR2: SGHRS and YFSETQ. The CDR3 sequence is CASSLAGRQNSPLHF. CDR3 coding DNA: TGCGCCAGCAGCTTGGCCGGCAGGCAGAATTCACCCCTCCACTTT.

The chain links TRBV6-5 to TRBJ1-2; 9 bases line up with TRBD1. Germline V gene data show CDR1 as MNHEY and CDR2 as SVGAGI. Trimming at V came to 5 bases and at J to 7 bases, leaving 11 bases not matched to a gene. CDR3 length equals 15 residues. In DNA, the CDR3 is TGTGCCAGCAGTCTCAACAACAGGGGGCAAAGTGGCTACACCTTC. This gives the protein CASSLNNRGQSGYTF.

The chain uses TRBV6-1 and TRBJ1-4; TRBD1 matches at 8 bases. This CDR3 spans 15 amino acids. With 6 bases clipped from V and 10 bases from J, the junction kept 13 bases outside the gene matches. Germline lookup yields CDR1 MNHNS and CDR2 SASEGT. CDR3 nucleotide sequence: TGTGCCAGCAGGTCAATTAGACAGGGGTCAGGAAAACTGTTTTTT. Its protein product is CASRSIRQGSGKLFF.